Presented here are 4 T cell receptor beta chains from one specimen sequenced in a study of CD8+ T cells in alopecia areata. Extraction of RNA preceded its reverse transcription into cDNA, which served as the sequencing template. Sequenced by immunoSEQ multiplex PCR; TCRdb stores in-frame clones only, minus some. The table has 140,000 to 150,000 clones, roughly 52% seen once. Treatment here: oral pan-JAK inhibitor, 5-10 mg twice daily. Sequenced material: CD8+ T cells sorted from blood, taken at week 4, from a patient treated with tofacitinib. Every receptor here comes from a human donor with alopecia areata.

This chain connects TRBV27 to TRBJ2-1; 8 positions match TRBD1. This CDR3 has 15 amino acids. From germline, CDR1 is MNHEY and CDR2 SMNVEV (reference sequence). With V trimmed by 7 bases and J by 3 bases, 8 bases remained unmatched. The DNA of the CDR3 is TGTGCCAGCATCGATGGGACAGGCAACTACAATGAGCAGTTCTTC. Protein product: CASIDGTGNYNEQFF.

The chain couples TRBV30 to TRBJ1-1, with a weak D call TRBD1 (5 bases). Deletions cut 0 bases from V and 3 bases from J, with 8 bases between. This CDR3 comprises 13 residues. CDR1 and CDR2 (germline): GTSNPN, SVGIG (reference sequence). CDR3 sequence: CAWSVDSDTEAFF. In DNA, the CDR3 is TGTGCCTGGAGTGTAGACAGCGACACTGAAGCTTTCTTT.

Details on this clone: The sample has other DNA sequences that encode this CDR3 too. This chain links TRBV30 with TRBJ1-5; D not resolved. This CDR3 has 15 amino acids. Trimming cost V 2 bases and J 0 bases, with 11 bases left between them. Germline V gene data show CDR1 as GTSNPN and CDR2 as SVGIG (reference sequence). CDR3 loop: CAWSPGLYSNQPQHF. The CDR3 coding sequence is TGTGCCTGGAGTCCTGGACTGTATAGCAATCAGCCCCAGCATTTT. The whole variable domain, filled in from reference TRBV30 and TRBJ1-5, reads SQTIHQWPATLVQPVGSPLSLECTVEGTSNPNLYWYRQAAGRGLQLLFYSVGIGQISSEVPQNLSASRPQDRQFILSSKKLLLSDSGFYLCAWSPGLYSNQPQHFGDGTRLSIL.

This clone was counted between two and nine times. The genes are TRBV6-5 and TRBJ2-5; 12 nucleotides line up with TRBD2. Unmatched junction bases numbered 0, after V lost 2 bases and J lost 5 bases. This CDR3 has 14 residues. The germline CDR1 and CDR2 sequences are MNHEY and SVGAGI. The CDR3 protein is CASSYGLAGETQYF. As DNA, the CDR3 is TGTGCCAGCAGTTACGGACTAGCGGGGGAGACCCAGTACTTC.